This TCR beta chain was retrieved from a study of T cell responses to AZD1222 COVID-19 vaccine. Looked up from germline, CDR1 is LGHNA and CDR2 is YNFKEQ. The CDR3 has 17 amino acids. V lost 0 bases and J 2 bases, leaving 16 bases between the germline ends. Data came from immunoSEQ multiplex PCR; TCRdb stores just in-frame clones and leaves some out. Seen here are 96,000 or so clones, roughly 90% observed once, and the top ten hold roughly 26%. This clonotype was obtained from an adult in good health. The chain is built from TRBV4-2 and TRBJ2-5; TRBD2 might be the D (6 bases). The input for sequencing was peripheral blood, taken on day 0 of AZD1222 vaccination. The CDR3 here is CASSQEFGSGPQETQYF. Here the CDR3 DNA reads TGTGCCAGCAGCCAAGAGTTTGGTAGCGGTCCTCAAGAGACCCAGTACTTC.